The clone carrying this T cell receptor beta chain has only a few counts. Its antigen is as yet unknown. The sample is drawn from a study of T cells after yellow fever vaccination. The junction had 7 bases not matched to a gene; V was cut back by 3 bases and J by 3 bases. The CDR3 consists of 17 residues. Overall study results and limits: Post-booster repertoires again held most primary-vaccination clones (roughly 95% CD4, 75% to 90% CD8). Contamination by abundant bulk-population clonotypes could be present in FACS-sorted repertoires. A faster peak, day 5 versus 15, was reached by the weaker secondary response. Among all clonotypes, a small share was observed in both CD4 and CD8 compartments.

Using its own MiXCR run on the 5' RACE reads, TCRdb lists one record per CDR3 protein. The profile shows some 350,000 distinct CDR3 sequences, around 4.1% of them singletons. This specimen consisted of PBMCs, obtained 5 days after the yellow fever booster vaccination. The J gene is TRBJ2-1, the V gene TRBV23-1, with 11 bases aligning to TRBD2. TRBV23-1 carries the ORF label, with uncertain function. The sequence derives from a man between 18 and 35 years old who received the YFV17D yellow fever vaccine. This CDR3 is CASSQGLAGGRYNEQFF. In DNA, the CDR3 is TGCGCCAGCAGTCAGGGTCTAGCGGGGGGACGCTACAATGAGCAGTTCTTC.